The 20 T cell receptor beta chains presented below share a single source sample, sequenced in a study of cytomegalovirus exposure and HLA in healthy donors. The PCR made use of 60 Vbeta and 13 Jbeta primers. TCRdb's table, derived via immunoSEQ multiplex PCR, lists solely in-frame clones and lacks some. The sample lists around 120,000 clones; roughly 80% were seen once. The sample comprised PBMCs. The receptors stem from a man between 60 and 75 years old in good health and CMV-seropositive.

On this clone itself: Other DNA sequences in the same sample also yield this CDR3. This rearrangement joins TRBV2 to TRBJ1-6; no clear D gene. Between the trimmed V and J ends, which lost 6 bases and 7 bases, there was a span of 13 bases. This CDR3 is built from 14 residues. Per germline, CDR1 SNHLY and CDR2 FYNNEI. This CDR3 reads CASRITVANSPLHF. The CDR3 DNA is TGTGCCAGCAGAATAACCGTAGCCAATTCACCCCTCCACTTT.

The CDR3 protein is CASSEGQFNQPQHF. The CDR3 bases are TGTGCCAGCAGTGAAGGACAGTTTAATCAGCCCCAGCATTTT. The V gene is TRBV6-1, the J gene TRBJ1-5, with D possibly matching TRBD1 (5 bases). The CDR3 runs to 14 residues. Looked up from germline, CDR1 is MNHNS and CDR2 is SASEGT. The germline V and J ends were trimmed by 1 base and 4 bases, with 8 bases remaining between them.

The V call is TRBV5-4, the J call TRBJ2-7, with D possibly matching TRBD2 (6 bases). Trimming removed 4 bases at V and 3 bases at J, with 17 bases between. Germline V gene sequence: CDR1 SGHNT, CDR2 YYREEE (reference sequence). CDR3 length equals 15 residues. In nucleotides, the CDR3 is TGTGCCAGCAGCACGGCCGGGACGGGGGTCTACGAGCAGTACTTC. Its protein is CASSTAGTGVYEQYF.

The CDR3 nucleotides are TGTGCCAGCAGCCAATTGGGGCTTCGTGGCTACACCTTC. It specifies CASSQLGLRGYTF. J is TRBJ1-2 and V is TRBV14; D possibly corresponds to TRBD1 (5 bases). Germline V gene data show CDR1 as SGHDN and CDR2 as FVKESK. The CDR3 length is 13 residues. V lost 2 bases and J lost 7, with 11 bases in between.

The V and J genes are TRBV7-3 and TRBJ2-2; 12 nucleotides agree with TRBD2. This CDR3 is 15 amino acids long. Germline V gene data show CDR1 as SGHTA and CDR2 as FQGTGA. The ends lost 4 bases at V and 5 bases at J; junction bases unmatched: 2. The CDR3 nucleotides read TGTGCCAGCAGCTCCCTAGCGGGGGGGACCGGGGAGCTGTTTTTT. It codes for CASSSLAGGTGELFF.

The rearrangement joins TRBV5-1 to TRBJ1-4; the match to TRBD1 covers 7 bases. The CDR3 loop spans 15 amino acids. The germline V gene encodes CDR1 SGHRS and CDR2 YFSETQ. With V trimmed by 4 bases and J by 8 bases, 11 bases remained unmatched. For the CDR3, the DNA is TGCGCCAGCAGCAGGCGACAGGGTGTTCAGGAAAAACTGTTTTTT. Translated, it gives CASSRRQGVQEKLFF. Full variable domain (rest looked up from reference TRBV5-1 and TRBJ1-4): KAGVTQTPRYLIKTRGQQVTLSCSPISGHRSVSWYQQTPGQGLQFLFEYFSETQRNKGNFPGRFSGRQFSNSRSEMNVSTLELGDSALYLCASSRRQGVQEKLFFGSGTQLSVL.

This clone occurred a few times. The chain joins TRBV28 to TRBJ2-7; 11 bases align to TRBD2. The germline gives CDR1 MDHEN, CDR2 SYDVKM. The V gene end was trimmed by 5 bases and the J gene end by 3 bases; junction bases not matched to a gene: 12. The length of the CDR3 is 17 residues. CDR3 nucleotides: TGTGCCAGCAGTCCGACCGCCGGGACTAGCGGTCTCTACGAGCAGTACTTC. It specifies CASSPTAGTSGLYEQYF. Full variable domain (rest looked up from reference TRBV28 and TRBJ2-7): DVKVTQSSRYLVKRTGEKVFLECVQDMDHENMFWYRQDPGLGLRLIYFSYDVKMKEKGDIPEGYSVSREKKERFSLILESASTNQTSMYLCASSPTAGTSGLYEQYFGPGTRLTVT.

This clone was seen only a few times. CDR3 coding DNA: TGTGCCAGCAGCTACCGAGGACAGGGCTACAATGAGCAGTTCTTC. Amino acid sequence: CASSYRGQGYNEQFF. The chain has TRBV21-1 and TRBJ2-1; TRBD1, the table's D call, lacks a check against the DNA. TRBV21-1 is reported as a pseudogene. CDR3 length equals 15 residues.

This rearrangement joins TRBV5-5 to TRBJ2-2; 8 bases align to TRBD1. CDR1 and CDR2 from the germline V gene are SGHKS and YYEKEE (reference sequence). This CDR3 has 16 amino acids. With 4 bases clipped from V and 0 bases from J, the junction kept 5 bases outside the gene matches. The DNA for the CDR3 is TGTGCCAGCAGCGGCCAGGGGGCTGCGAACACCGGGGAGCTGTTTTTT. Protein sequence: CASSGQGAANTGELFF. The full variable domain, in which reference TRBV5-5 and TRBJ2-2 provide the parts outside the CDR3, is DAGVTQSPTHLIKTRGQQVTLRCSPISGHKSVSWYQQVLGQGPQFIFQYYEKEERGRGNFPDRFSARQFPNYSSELNVNALLLGDSALYLCASSGQGAANTGELFFGEGSRLTVL.

The chain joins TRBV5-4 to TRBJ1-4, with a tentative D call TRBD1 (6 bases). Trimming removed 0 bases at V and 4 bases at J, with 13 bases between. This CDR3 region has 16 residues. Germline V gives CDR1 SGHNT, CDR2 YYREEE (reference sequence). This CDR3 is CASSLGPDSHNEKLFF. The CDR3 bases are TGTGCCAGCAGCTTGGGGCCGGACAGCCATAATGAAAAACTGTTTTTT.

The chain joins TRBV6-5 to TRBJ1-4, with D perhaps TRBD1 (6 bases). CDR1 and CDR2 (germline): MNHEY, SVGAGI. The CDR3 loop spans 15 amino acids. Deletions cut 0 bases from V and 7 bases from J, with 12 bases between. In DNA form, the CDR3 reads TGTGCCAGCAGTTACTCGGCAGGGGCTGGTGAAAAACTGTTTTTT. Translated: CASSYSAGAGEKLFF.

The genes are TRBV11-2 and TRBJ1-1, with 7 nucleotides matching TRBD1. Trimming removed 2 bases from V and 1 base from J; junction bases left unmatched: 7. From germline, CDR1 is SGHAT and CDR2 FQNNGV. The CDR3 length is 16 residues. The chain's CDR3 is CASSLMTGRGNTEAFF. In nucleotides, the CDR3 is TGTGCCAGCAGCTTAATGACAGGGCGAGGGAACACTGAAGCTTTCTTT.

CDR3 sequence reads: CASSQDFRYTEAFF. DNA of the CDR3: TGCGCCAGCAGCCAAGATTTTAGATACACTGAAGCTTTCTTT. V usage is TRBV4-1 and J usage is TRBJ1-1; D call uncertain. Germline CDR1 and CDR2: MGHRA and YSYEKL. CDR3 size: 14 residues. Trimming removed 0 bases at V and 3 bases at J, with 8 bases between.

This chain links TRBV5-6 with TRBJ2-5; TRBD1 matches at 10 bases. Trimming cost V 2 bases and J 3 bases; bases outside gene matches: 7. CDR1 and CDR2 from the germline V gene are SGHDT and YYEEEE. The CDR3 is 16 residues long. The chain's CDR3 is CASSFGTGDPKETQYF. The CDR3 DNA is TGTGCCAGCAGCTTCGGGACAGGGGACCCTAAAGAGACCCAGTACTTC.

The CDR3 sequence is CASSLVVAENTGELFF. CDR3 bases: TGTGCCAGCAGCTTAGTGGTGGCAGAAAACACCGGGGAGCTGTTTTTT. The chain recombines TRBV11-3 with TRBJ2-2; D remains ambiguous. Germline CDR1 SGHNT, CDR2 YENEEA. V dropped 1 base and J dropped 2 bases, with 11 bases sitting between them. This CDR3 is built from 16 residues.

The V and J genes are TRBV5-1 and TRBJ2-5; the match to TRBD1 covers 7 bases. Germline CDR1 reads SGHRS; CDR2 reads YFSETQ. V was pared by 2 bases and J by 2 bases, with 6 bases of the junction left unmatched. This CDR3 region has 15 residues. CDR3 loop: CASSLGQVGQETQYF. The CDR3 nucleotides read TGCGCCAGCAGCTTAGGACAGGTGGGGCAAGAGACCCAGTACTTC.

V gene TRBV7-9 combines with J gene TRBJ1-2, with a tentative D call TRBD1 (6 bases). The CDR3 sequence is 17 residues long. Germline V CDR1 and CDR2: SEHNR, FQNEAQ (reference sequence). V was trimmed by 4 bases and J by 2 bases, leaving 20 bases between them. The CDR3 bases are TGTGCCAGCAGCTCTAGCCCTCCCACAGGGATCAACTATGGCTACACCTTC. It specifies CASSSSPPTGINYGYTF.

Concerning this clone: The same CDR3 also results from other DNA sequences found in this sample. This chain uses TRBV5-1 with TRBJ2-7; the D is unclear. The CDR3 length is 13 residues. Trimming took 0 bases from V and 4 from J, leaving 8 bases between them. Germline V gene sequence: CDR1 SGHRS, CDR2 YFSETQ. CDR3 in DNA: TGCGCCAGCAGCTTGGGCGGCAATTACGAGCAGTACTTC. Encoded protein: CASSLGGNYEQYF.

This CDR3 reads CASSYAGTGNTEAFF. CDR3 DNA: TGTGCCAGCAGCTATGCAGGGACAGGGAACACTGAAGCTTTCTTT. This rearrangement joins TRBV7-2 to TRBJ1-1, with TRBD1 identical over 8 bases. This CDR3 is built from 15 residues. Trimming took 4 bases from V and 1 from J; bases not matched to a gene: 5. Germline V gene data show CDR1 as SGHTA and CDR2 as FQGNSA. The variable domain in full, with the rest retrieved from reference TRBV7-2 and TRBJ1-1, is GAGVSQSPSNKVTEKGKDVELRCDPISGHTALYWYRQSLGQGLEFLIYFQGNSAPDKSGLPSDRFSAERTGGSVSTLTIQRTQQEDSAVYLCASSYAGTGNTEAFFGQGTRLTVV.

The rearrangement links TRBV2 to TRBJ2-5, with D possibly TRBD2 on 5 matching bases. V shed 5 bases and J shed 9 bases, with 13 bases lying between them. Germline-derived CDR1 and CDR2 are SNHLY and FYNNEI. There are 12 residues in the CDR3. The CDR3 DNA reads TGTGCCAGCAGTATGAGGACCGGGGCCCAGTACTTC. Protein sequence: CASSMRTGAQYF.